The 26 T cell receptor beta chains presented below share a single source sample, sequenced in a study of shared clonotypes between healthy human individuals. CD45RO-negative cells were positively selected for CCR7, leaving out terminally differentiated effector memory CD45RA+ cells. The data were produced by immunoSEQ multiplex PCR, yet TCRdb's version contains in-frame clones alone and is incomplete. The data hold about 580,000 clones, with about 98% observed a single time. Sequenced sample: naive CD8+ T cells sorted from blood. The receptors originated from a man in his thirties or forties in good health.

The CDR3 region is CASRSSELAAPYEQYF. In DNA, the CDR3 is TGTGCCAGCAGGTCATCGGAACTAGCGGCGCCCTACGAGCAGTACTTC. The rearrangement joins TRBV27 to TRBJ2-7, with 8 bases aligning to TRBD2. CDR3 size: 16 residues. Germline V CDR1 and CDR2: MNHEY, SMNVEV (reference sequence). The J segment lost 2 bases and the V segment lost 6 bases, leaving 12 bases of the junction unmatched.

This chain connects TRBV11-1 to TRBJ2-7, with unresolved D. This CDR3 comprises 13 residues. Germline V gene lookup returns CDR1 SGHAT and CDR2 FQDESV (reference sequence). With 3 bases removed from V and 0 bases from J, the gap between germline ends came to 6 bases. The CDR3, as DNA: TGTGCCAGCAGCTTCGGGTCCTCCTACGAGCAGTACTTC. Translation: CASSFGSSYEQYF.

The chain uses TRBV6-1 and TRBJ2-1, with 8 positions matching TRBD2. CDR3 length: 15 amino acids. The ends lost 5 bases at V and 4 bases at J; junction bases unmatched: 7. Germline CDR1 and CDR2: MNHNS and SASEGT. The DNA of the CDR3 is TGTGCCAGCAGTCCTCAGGTAGCGGGATACAATGAGCAGTTCTTC. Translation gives CASSPQVAGYNEQFF.

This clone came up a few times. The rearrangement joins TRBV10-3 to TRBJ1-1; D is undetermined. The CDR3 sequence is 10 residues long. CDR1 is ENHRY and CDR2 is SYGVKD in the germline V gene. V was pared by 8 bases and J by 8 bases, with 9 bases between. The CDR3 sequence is CAIGDGEAFF. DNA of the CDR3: TGTGCCATCGGCGACGGGGAAGCTTTCTTT.

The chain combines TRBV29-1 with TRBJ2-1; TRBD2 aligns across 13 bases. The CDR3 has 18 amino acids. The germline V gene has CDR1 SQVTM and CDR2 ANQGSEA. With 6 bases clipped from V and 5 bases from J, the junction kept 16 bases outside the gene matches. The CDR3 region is CSVPGVTSGRIKNNEQFF. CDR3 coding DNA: TGCAGCGTACCGGGGGTGACTAGCGGGAGGATTAAAAACAATGAGCAGTTCTTC.

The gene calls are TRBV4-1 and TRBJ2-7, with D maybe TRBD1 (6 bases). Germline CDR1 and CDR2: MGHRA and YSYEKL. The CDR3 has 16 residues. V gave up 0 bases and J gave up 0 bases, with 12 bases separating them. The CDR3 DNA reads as TGCGCCAGCAGCCAAGAGGACAGATCGAGCTCCTACGAGCAGTACTTC. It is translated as CASSQEDRSSSYEQYF.

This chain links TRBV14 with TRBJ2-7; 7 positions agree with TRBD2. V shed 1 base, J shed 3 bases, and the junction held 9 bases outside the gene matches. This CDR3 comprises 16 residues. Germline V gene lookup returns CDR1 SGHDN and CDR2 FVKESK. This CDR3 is CASSQGATSWYYEQYF. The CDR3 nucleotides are TGTGCCAGCAGCCAAGGGGCGACTAGCTGGTACTACGAGCAGTACTTC.

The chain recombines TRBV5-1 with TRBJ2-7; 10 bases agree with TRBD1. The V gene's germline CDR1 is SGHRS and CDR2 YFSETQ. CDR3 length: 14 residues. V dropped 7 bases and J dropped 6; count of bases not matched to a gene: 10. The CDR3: CASRRIGTGAEQYF. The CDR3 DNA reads TGCGCCAGCCGACGGATCGGGACAGGGGCCGAGCAGTACTTC.

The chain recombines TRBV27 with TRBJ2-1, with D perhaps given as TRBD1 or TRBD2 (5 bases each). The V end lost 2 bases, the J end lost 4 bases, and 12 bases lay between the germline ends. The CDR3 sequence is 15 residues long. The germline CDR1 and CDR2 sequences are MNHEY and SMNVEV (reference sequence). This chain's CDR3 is CASSLGTEPYNEQFF. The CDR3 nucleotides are TGTGCCAGCAGTTTAGGGACGGAGCCATACAATGAGCAGTTCTTC.

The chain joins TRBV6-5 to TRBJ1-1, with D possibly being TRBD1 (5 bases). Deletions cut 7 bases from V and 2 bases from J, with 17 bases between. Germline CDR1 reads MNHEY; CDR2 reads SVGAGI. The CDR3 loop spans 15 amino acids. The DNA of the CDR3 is TGTGCCAGCAACCTTGGGGGACGGGCAAACACTGAAGCTTTCTTT. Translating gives CASNLGGRANTEAFF.

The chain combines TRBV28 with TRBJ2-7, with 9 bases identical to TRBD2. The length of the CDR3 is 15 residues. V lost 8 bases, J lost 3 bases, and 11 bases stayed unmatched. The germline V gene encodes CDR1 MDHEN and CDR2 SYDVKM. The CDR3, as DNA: TGTGCCAGCGCTGGTGGCGGGAGGGCCCACTACGAGCAGTACTTC. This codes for CASAGGGRAHYEQYF.

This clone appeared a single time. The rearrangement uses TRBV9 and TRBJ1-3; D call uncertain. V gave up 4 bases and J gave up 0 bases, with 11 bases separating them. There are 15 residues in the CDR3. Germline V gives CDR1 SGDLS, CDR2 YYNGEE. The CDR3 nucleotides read TGTGCCAGCAGCACGCAGACCGGCTCTGGAAACACCATATATTTT. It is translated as CASSTQTGSGNTIYF.

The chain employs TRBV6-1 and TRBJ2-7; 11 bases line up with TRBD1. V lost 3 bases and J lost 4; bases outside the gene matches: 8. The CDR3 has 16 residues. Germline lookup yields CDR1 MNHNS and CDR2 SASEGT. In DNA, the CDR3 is TGTGCCAGCAGTGAGGGCTTTGGGACAGGGGGTTACGAGCAGTACTTC. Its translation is CASSEGFGTGGYEQYF.

CDR3 nucleotides: TGTGCCAGTTTCACAGGGGGCCAAGAGACCCAGTACTTC. Protein: CASFTGGQETQYF. The rearrangement links TRBV7-8 to TRBJ2-5, with TRBD1 identical over 8 bases. J gave up 1 base and V 9 bases, and 4 bases lay outside the gene matches. This CDR3 comprises 13 residues. Looked up from germline, CDR1 is SGHVS and CDR2 is FQNEAQ. The complete variable domain, with remaining parts taken from reference TRBV7-8 and TRBJ2-5, reads GAGVSQSPRYKVAKRGQDVALRCDPISGHVSLFWYQQALGQGPEFLTYFQNEAQLDKSGLPSDRFFAERPEGSVSTLKIQRTQQEDSAVYLCASFTGGQETQYFGPGTRLLVL.

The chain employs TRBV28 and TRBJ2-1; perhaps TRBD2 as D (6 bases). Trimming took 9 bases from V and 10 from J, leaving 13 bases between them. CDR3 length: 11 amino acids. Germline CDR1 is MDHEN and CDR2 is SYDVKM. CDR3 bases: TGTGCCAGTTTCAATGCGGGGGAGCAGTTCTTC. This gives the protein CASFNAGEQFF.

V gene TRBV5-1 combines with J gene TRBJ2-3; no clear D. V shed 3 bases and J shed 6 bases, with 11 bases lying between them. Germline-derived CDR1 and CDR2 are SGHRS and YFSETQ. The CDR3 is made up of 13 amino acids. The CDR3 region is CASSSYRDDTQYF. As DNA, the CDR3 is TGCGCCAGCAGCTCTTACAGAGACGATACGCAGTATTTT.

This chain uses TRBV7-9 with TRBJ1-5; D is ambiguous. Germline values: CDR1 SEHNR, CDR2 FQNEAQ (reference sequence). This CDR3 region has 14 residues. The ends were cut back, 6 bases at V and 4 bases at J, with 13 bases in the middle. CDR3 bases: TGTGCCAGCAGGGGTCCCGAAGCAAATCAGCCCCAGCATTTT. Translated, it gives CASRGPEANQPQHF.

CDR3 sequence: CASSSTAVSSYNEQFF. For the CDR3, the DNA is TGTGCCAGCAGCTCGACGGCGGTAAGCTCCTACAATGAGCAGTTCTTC. This chain links TRBV7-9 with TRBJ2-1; no firm D call. Germline CDR1 reads SEHNR; CDR2 reads FQNEAQ (reference sequence). This CDR3 region has 16 residues. The V and J ends lost 4 bases and 0 bases respectively, with 13 bases between them.

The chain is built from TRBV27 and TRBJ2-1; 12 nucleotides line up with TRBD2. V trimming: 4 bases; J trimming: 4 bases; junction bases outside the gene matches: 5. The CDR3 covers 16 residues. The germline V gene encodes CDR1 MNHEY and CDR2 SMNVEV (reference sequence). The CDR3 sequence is CASSSATSGRYNEQFF. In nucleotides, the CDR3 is TGTGCCAGCAGTTCCGCGACTAGCGGGAGATACAATGAGCAGTTCTTC.

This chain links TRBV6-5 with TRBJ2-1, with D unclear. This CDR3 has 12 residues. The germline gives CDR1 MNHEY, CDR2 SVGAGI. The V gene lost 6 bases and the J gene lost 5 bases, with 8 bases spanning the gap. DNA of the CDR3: TGTGCCAGCAGCCAGCTAAACAATGAGCAGTTCTTC. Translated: CASSQLNNEQFF.

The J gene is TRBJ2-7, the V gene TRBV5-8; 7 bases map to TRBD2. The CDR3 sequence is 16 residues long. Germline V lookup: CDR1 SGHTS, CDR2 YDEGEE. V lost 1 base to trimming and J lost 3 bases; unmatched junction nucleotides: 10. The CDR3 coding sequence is TGTGCCAGCAGCTTGCGTCGGGCTAGCGGAGACTACGAGCAGTACTTC. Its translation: CASSLRRASGDYEQYF.

CDR3 nucleotides: TGTGCCAGCAGCCAAGATCCTATAGGGGCTAGCGGGAGTCTCTACGAGCAGTACTTC. It codes for CASSQDPIGASGSLYEQYF. V is TRBV4-2 and J is TRBJ2-7; TRBD2 aligns across 10 bases. With V trimmed by 0 bases and J by 3 bases, 14 bases remained unmatched. Germline V gives CDR1 LGHNA, CDR2 YNFKEQ. The CDR3 length is 19 residues.

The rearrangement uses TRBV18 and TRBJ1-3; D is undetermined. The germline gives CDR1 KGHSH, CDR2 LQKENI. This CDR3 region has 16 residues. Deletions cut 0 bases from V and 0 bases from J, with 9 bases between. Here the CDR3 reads CASSPPSAVSGNTIYF. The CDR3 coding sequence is TGTGCCAGCTCACCACCTTCGGCAGTCTCTGGAAACACCATATATTTT.

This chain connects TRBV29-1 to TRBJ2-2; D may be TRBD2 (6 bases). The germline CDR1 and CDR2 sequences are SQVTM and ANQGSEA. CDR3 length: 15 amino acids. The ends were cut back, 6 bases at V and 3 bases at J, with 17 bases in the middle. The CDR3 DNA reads TGCAGCGTGTGGGGGACCCCGGGAGACACCGGGGAGCTGTTTTTT. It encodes CSVWGTPGDTGELFF.

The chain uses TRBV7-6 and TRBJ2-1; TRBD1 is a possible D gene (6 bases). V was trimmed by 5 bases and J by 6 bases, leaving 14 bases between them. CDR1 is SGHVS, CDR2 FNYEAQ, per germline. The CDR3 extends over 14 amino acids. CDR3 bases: TGTGCCAGCAGCCACTCGGACAGCCCCAATGAGCAGTTCTTC. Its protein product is CASSHSDSPNEQFF.

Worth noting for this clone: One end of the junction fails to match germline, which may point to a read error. CDR3 region: CASSLETNPNYNEQFF. The CDR3 nucleotides are TGTGCTAGCAGCTTAGAGACTAACCCTAACTACAATGAGCAGTTCTTC. This chain joins TRBV7-7 and TRBJ2-1, with D maybe TRBD2 (5 bases). Germline loops: CDR1 SSHAT, CDR2 FNYEAQ (reference sequence). The CDR3 contains 16 residues.